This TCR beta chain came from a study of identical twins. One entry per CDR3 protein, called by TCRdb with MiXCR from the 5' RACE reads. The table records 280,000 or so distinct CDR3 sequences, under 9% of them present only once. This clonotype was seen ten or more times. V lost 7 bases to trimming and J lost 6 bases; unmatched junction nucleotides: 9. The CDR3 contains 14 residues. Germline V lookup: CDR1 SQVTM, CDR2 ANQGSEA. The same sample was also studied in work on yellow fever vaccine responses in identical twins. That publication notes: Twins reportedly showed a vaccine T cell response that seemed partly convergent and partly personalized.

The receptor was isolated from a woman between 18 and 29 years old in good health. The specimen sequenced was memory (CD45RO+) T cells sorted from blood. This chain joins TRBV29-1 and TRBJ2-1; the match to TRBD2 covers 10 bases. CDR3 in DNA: TGCAGCGGCACCGGGACTAGCGACCTCAATGAGCAGTTCTTC. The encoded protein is CSGTGTSDLNEQFF.